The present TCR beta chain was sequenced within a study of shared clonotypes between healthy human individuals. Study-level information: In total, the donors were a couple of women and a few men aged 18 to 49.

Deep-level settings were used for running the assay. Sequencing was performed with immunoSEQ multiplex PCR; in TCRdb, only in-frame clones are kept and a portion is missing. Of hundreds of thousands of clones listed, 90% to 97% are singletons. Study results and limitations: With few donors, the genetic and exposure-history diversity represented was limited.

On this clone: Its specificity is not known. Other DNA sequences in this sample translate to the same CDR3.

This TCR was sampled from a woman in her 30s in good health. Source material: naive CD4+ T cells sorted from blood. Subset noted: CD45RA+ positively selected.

This CDR3 is CASSLVGEQYF. In DNA, the CDR3 is TGTGCCAGCAGTTTGGTGGGCGAGCAGTACTTC. The rearrangement links TRBV28 to TRBJ2-7; D is undetermined. V shed 3 bases and J shed 6 bases, with 6 bases lying between them. CDR1 and CDR2 from the germline V gene are MDHEN and SYDVKM. This CDR3 is built from 11 residues.